This T cell receptor (beta chain) was found in a study of shared clonotypes between healthy human individuals. Study at large: Each donor had three CD4 naive, three CD4 memory, two CD8 naive and one CD8 memory plate.

On this clone: Its target is not known.

The CDR3 spans 14 residues. V was pared by 0 bases and J by 3 bases, with 4 bases between. The germline CDR1 and CDR2 sequences are SGHDT and YYEEEE. Naive CD8 cells lacked CD45RO, underwent positive selection for CCR7 and left out terminally differentiated effector memory CD45RA+ cells. Whole-study results and caveats: Relative to memory subsets, naive subsets generally showed larger estimated richness.

TCRdb's table, derived via immunoSEQ multiplex PCR, lists solely in-frame clones and lacks some. The top ten hold 0.11% of the sample, which has a few hundred thousand clones, just under 97% seen once. This chain joins TRBV5-6 and TRBJ2-6, with D unclear. The TCR originated in a woman in her 30s in good health. The sequenced sample consisted of naive CD8+ T cells sorted from blood. The CDR3 bases are TGTGCCAGCAGCTTGGAGGGTGGGGCCAACGTCCTGACTTTC. Protein: CASSLEGGANVLTF.